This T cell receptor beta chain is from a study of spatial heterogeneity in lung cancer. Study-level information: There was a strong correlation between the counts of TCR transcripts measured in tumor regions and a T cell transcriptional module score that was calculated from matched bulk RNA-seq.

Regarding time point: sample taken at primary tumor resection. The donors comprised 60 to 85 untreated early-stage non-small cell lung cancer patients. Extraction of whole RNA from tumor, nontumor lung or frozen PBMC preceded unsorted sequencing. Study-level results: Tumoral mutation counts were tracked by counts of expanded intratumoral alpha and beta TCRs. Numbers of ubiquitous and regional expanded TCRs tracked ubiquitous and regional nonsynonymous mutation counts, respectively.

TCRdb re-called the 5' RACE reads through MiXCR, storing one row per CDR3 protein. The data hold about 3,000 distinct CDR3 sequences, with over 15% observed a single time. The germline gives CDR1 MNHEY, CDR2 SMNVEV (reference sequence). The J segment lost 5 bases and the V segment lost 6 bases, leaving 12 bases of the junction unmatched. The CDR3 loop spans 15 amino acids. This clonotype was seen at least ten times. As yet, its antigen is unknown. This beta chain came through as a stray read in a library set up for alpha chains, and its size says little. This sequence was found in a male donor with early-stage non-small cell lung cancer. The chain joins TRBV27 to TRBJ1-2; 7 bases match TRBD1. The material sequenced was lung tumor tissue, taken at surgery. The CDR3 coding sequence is TGTGCCAGCAGCCAGCTCGGGACAGACATATATGGCTACACCTTC. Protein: CASSQLGTDIYGYTF.